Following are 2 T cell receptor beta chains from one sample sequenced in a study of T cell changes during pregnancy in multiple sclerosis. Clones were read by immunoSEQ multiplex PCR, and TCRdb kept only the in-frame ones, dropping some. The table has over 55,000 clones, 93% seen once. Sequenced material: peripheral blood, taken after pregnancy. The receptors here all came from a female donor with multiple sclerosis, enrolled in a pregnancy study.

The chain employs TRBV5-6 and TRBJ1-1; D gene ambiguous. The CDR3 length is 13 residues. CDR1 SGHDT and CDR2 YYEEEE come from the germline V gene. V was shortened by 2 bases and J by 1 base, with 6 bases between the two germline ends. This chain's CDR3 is CASSLIQNTEAFF. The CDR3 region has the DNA TGTGCCAGCAGCTTAATTCAGAACACTGAAGCTTTCTTT.

Written as DNA, the CDR3 is TGCGCCAGCAGCCAAGATCAAGGGGGCCCCTACGAGCAGTACTTC. Amino acids: CASSQDQGGPYEQYF. The rearrangement joins TRBV4-1 to TRBJ2-7, with TRBD1 matching over 7 bases. V shed 0 bases and J 2 bases; nucleotides not matched to a gene: 4. CDR1 is MGHRA, CDR2 YSYEKL, per germline. This CDR3 region has 15 residues.